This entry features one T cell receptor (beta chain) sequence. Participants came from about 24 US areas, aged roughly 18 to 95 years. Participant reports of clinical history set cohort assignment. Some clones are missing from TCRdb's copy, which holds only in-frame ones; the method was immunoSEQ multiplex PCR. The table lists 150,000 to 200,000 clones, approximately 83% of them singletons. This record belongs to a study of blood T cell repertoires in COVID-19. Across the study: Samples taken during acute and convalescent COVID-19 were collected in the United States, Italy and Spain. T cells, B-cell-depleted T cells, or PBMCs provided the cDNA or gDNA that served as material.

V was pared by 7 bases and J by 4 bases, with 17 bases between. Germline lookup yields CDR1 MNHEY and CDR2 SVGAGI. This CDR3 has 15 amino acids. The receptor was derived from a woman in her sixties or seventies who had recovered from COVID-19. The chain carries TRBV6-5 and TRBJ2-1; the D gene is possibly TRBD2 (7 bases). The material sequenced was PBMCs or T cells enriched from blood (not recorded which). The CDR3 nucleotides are TGTGCCAGCACTAAAGGGAGGGGGACATACAATGAGCAGTTCTTC. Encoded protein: CASTKGRGTYNEQFF.